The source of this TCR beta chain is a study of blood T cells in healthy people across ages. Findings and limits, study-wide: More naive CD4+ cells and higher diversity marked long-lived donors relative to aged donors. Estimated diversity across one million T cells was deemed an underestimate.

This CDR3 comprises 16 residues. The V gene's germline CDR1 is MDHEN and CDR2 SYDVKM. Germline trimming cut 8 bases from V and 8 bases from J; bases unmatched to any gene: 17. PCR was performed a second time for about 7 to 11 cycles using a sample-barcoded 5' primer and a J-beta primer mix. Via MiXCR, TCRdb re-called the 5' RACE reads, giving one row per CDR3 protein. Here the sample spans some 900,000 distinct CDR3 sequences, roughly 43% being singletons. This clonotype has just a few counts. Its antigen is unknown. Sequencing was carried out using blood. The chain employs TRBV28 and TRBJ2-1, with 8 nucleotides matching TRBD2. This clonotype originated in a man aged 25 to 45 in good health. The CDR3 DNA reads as TGTGCCAGCTCCCGGATTTTGCGGGGGGCTAACTATGAGCAGTTCTTC. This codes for CASSRILRGANYEQFF. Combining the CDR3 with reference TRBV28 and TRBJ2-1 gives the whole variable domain DVKVTQSSRYLVKRTGEKVFLECVQDMDHENMFWYRQDPGLGLRLIYFSYDVKMKEKGDIPEGYSVSREKKERFSLILESASTNQTSMYLCASSRILRGANYEQFFGPGTRLTVL.